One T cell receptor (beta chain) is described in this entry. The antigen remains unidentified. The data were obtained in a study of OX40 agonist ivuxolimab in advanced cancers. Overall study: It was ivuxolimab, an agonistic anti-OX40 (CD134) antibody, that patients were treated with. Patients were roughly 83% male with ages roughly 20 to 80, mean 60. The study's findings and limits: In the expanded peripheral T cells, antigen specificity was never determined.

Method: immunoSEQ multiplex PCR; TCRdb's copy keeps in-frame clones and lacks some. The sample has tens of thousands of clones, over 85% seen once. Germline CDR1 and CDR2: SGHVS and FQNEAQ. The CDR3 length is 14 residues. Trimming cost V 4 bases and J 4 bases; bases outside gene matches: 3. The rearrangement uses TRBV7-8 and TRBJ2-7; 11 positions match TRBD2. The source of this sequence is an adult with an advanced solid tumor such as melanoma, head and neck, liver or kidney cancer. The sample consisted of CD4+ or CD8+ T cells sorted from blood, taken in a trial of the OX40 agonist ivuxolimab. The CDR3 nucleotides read TGTGCCAGCAGCTCCCGACTAGCGGGGTACGAGCAGTACTTC. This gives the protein CASSSRLAGYEQYF.